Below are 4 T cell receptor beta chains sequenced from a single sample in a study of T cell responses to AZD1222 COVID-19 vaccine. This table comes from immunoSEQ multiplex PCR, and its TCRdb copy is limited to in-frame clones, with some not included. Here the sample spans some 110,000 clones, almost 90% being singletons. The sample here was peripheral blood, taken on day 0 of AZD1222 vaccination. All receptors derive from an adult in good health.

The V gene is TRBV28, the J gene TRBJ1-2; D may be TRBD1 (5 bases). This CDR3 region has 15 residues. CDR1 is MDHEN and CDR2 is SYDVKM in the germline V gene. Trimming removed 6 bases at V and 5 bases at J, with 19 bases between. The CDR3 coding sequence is TGTGCCAGCAGCCCCCCGACAGTATTTTCTTATGGCTACACCTTC. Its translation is CASSPPTVFSYGYTF.

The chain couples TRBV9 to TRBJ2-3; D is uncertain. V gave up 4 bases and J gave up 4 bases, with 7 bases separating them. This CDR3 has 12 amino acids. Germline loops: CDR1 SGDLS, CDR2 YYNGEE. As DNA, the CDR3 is TGTGCCAGCAGCCGCCCCGCAGATACGCAGTATTTT. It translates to CASSRPADTQYF.

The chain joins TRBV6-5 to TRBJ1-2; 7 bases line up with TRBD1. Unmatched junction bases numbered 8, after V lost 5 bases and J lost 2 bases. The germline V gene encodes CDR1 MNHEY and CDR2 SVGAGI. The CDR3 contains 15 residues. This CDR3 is CASSTKTGQNYGYTF. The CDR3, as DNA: TGTGCCAGCAGTACAAAGACAGGGCAAAACTATGGCTACACCTTC.

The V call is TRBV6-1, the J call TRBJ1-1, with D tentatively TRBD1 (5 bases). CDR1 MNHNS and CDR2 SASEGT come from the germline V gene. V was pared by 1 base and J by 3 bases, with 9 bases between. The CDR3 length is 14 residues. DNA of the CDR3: TGTGCCAGCAGTGAAGAGGGGAGCTACACTGAAGCTTTCTTT. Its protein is CASSEEGSYTEAFF.